This T cell receptor beta chain appears in the sequencing data of a study of T-cell reconstitution after alpha-beta-depleted transplantation in children. The CDR3 is 14 amino acids. Germline assignment: CDR1 SNHLY and CDR2 FYNNEI. Preparation of the TCRbeta library involved a method that used unique molecular identifiers. TCRdb called the PCR reads again in MiXCR, with one record for every CDR3 protein. Seen here are about 460,000 distinct CDR3 sequences, roughly 10% observed once, and the top ten hold 12% to 15%. General study points: It was reported that alpha-beta T cells came from several hundred expanded graft clones (about two months after transplant).

About this clonotype itself: Its matching antigen is unknown. The junction does not match germline at one end; this may be a read error.

The chain links TRBV2 to TRBJ2-2; weak D call: TRBD1 (6 bases). The clonotype was recovered from a female patient aged 2-9 years who had a stem cell transplant for aplastic anemia, so the T cells may come from the graft donor. The sample here was PBMCs, mostly from graft donor cells, taken 180 days after TCRalphabeta/CD19-depleted stem cell transplant. CDR3 nucleotide sequence: TGTGTCAGCCTCCCACAGGGGAACACCGGGGAGCTGTTTTTT. Translating it yields CVSLPQGNTGELFF.